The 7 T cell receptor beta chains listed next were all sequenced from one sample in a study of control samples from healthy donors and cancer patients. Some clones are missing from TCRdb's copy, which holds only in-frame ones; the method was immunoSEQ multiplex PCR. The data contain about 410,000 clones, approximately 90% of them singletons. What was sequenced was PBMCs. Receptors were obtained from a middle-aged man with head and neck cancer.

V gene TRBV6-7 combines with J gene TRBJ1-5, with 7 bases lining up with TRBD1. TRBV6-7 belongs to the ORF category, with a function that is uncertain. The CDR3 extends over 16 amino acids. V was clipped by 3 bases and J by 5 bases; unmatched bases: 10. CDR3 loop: CASSYPQGGCHQPQHF. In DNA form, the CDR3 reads TGTGCCAGCAGTTATCCTCAGGGGGGTTGTCATCAGCCCCAGCATTTT.

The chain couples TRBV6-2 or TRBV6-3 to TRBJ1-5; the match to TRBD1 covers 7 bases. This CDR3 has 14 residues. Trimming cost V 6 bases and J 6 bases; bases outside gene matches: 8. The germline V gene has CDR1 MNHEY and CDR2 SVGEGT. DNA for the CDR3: TGTGCCAGCAGCGCGCGACAGGGCAGTCAGCCCCAGCATTTT. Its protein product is CASSARQGSQPQHF.

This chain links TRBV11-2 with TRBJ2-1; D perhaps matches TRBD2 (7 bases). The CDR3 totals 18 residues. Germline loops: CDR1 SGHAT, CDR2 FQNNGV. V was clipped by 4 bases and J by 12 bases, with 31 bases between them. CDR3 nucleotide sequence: TGTGCCAGCAGCTCTACCTCTCGGGGGGAAATCCAGGGGCTCATGCAGTTCTTC. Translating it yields CASSSTSRGEIQGLMQFF.

The CDR3 bases are TGTGCCAGCAGCTCCAAACCCGGGACAGACACTGAAGCTTTCTTT. It codes for CASSSKPGTDTEAFF. The chain is built from TRBV7-3 and TRBJ1-1; the match to TRBD1 covers 7 bases. This CDR3 region has 15 residues. V shed 4 bases and J 3 bases; nucleotides not matched to a gene: 8. Germline CDR1 and CDR2: SGHTA and FQGTGA.

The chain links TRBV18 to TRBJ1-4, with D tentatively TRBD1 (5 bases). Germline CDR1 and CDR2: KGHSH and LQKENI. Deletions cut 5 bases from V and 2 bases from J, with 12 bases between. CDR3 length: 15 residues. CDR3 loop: CASSVTQGTNEKLFF. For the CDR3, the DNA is TGTGCCAGCTCAGTCACGCAGGGTACTAATGAAAAACTGTTTTTT.

The CDR3 DNA reads as TGTGCCAGCACCCCTTACGAGCAGTACTTC. This gives the protein CASTPYEQYF. V and J are TRBV6-4 and TRBJ2-7; no reliable D call. The CDR3 covers 10 residues. The germline V and J ends were trimmed by 7 bases and 4 bases, with 5 bases remaining between them. Germline V gene lookup returns CDR1 MRHNA and CDR2 SNTAGT.

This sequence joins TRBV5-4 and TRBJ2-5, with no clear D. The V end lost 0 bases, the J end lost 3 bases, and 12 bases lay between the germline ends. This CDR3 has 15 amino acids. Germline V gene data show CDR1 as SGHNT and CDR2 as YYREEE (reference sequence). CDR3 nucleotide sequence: TGTGCCAGCAGCTTGGTTCTGGGGTCGGAAGAGACCCAGTACTTC. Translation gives CASSLVLGSEETQYF.